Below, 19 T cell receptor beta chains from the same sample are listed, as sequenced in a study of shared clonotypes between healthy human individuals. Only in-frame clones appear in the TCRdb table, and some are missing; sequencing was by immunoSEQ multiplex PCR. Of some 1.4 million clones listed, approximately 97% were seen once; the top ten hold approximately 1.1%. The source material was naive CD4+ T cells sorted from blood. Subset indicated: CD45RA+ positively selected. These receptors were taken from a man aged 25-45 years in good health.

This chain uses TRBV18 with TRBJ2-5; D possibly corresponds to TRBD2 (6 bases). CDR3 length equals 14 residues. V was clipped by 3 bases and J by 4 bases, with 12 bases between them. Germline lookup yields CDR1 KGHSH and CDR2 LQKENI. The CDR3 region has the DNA TGTGCCAGCTCACCCTTGGAGGGCGGAGAGACCCAGTACTTC. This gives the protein CASSPLEGGETQYF.

CDR3 coding DNA: TGTGCCATCAGTGACCTAGCGGGAGCGAGCACAGATACGCAGTATTTT. Its protein product is CAISDLAGASTDTQYF. This chain joins TRBV10-3 and TRBJ2-3; TRBD2 matches at 10 bases. This CDR3 comprises 16 residues. Trimming removed 3 bases from V and 0 bases from J; junction bases left unmatched: 3. CDR1 is ENHRY, CDR2 SYGVKD, per germline.

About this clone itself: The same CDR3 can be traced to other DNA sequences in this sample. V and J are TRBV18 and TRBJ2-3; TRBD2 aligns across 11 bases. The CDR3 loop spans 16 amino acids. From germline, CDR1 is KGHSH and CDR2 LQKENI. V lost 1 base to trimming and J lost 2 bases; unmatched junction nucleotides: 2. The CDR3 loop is CASSPLAGGVTDTQYF. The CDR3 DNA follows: TGTGCCAGCTCACCACTAGCGGGAGGGGTCACAGATACGCAGTATTTT.

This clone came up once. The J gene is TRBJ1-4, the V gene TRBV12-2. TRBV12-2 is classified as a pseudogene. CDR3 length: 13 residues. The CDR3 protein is CASRFEDNEKLFF. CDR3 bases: TGTGCAAGTCGCTTCGAGGATAATGAAAAACTGTTTTTT.

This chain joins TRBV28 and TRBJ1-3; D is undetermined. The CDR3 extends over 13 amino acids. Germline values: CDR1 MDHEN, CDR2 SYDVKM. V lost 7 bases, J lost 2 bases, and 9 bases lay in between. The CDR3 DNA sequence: TGTGCCAGCAAGCGGCCGACTGGAAACACCATATATTTT. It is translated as CASKRPTGNTIYF.

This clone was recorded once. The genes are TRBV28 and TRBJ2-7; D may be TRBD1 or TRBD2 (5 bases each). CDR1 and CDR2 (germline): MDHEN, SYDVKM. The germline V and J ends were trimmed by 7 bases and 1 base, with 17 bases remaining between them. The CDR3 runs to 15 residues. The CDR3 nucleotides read TGTGCCAGCACCACAACGGGGCACCGATCCTACGAGCAGTACTTC. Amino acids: CASTTTGHRSYEQYF.

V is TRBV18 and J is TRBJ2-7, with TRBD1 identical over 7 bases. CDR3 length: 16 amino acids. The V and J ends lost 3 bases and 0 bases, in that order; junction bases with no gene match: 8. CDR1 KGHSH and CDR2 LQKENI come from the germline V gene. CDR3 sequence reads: CASSPPAGTASYEQYF. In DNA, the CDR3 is TGTGCCAGCTCACCCCCCGCCGGGACAGCCTCCTACGAGCAGTACTTC.

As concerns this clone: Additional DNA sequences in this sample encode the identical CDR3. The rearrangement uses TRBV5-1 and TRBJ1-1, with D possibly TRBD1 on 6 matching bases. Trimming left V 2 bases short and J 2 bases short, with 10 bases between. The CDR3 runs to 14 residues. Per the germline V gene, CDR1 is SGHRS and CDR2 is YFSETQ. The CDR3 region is CASSFLTGNTEAFF. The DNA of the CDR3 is TGCGCCAGCAGCTTCTTGACAGGCAACACTGAAGCTTTCTTT.

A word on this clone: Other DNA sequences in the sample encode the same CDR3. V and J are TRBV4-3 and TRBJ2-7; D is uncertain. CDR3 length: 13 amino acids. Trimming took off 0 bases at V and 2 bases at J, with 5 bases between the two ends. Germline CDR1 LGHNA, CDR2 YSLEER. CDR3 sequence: CASSQDLPYEQYF. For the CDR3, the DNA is TGCGCCAGCAGCCAAGATTTGCCCTACGAGCAGTACTTC.

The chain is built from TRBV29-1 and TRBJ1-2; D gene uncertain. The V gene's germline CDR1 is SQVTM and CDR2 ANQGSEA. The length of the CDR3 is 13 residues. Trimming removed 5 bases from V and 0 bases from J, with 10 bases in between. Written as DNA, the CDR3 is TGCAGCGTTATGCCAGTTACTAACTATGGCTACACCTTC. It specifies CSVMPVTNYGYTF.

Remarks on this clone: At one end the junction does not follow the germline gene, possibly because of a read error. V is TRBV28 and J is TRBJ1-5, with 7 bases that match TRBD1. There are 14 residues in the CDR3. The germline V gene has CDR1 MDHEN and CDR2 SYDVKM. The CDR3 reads CANSIRTGPRPQHF. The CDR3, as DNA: TGTGCCAACAGTATAAGGACAGGCCCTAGGCCCCAGCATTTT. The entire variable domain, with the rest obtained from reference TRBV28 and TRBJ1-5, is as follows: DVKVTQSSRYLVKRTGEKVFLECVQDMDHENMFWYRQDPGLGLRLIYFSYDVKMKEKGDIPEGYSVSREKKERFSLILESASTNQTSMYLCANSIRTGPRPQHFGDGTRLSIL.

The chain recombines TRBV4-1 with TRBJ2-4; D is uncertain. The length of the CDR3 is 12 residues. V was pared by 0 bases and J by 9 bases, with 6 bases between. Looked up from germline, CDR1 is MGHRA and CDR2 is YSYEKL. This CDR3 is CASSQDQAIQYF. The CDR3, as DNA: TGCGCCAGCAGCCAAGATCAGGCCATTCAGTACTTC.

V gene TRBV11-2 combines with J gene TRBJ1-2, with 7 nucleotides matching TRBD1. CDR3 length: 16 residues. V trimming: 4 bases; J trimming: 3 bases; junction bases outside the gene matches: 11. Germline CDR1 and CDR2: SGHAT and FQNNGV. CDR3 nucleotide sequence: TGTGCCAGCAGCTCATTATCAGCCAGGGGGGACTATGGCTACACCTTC. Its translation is CASSSLSARGDYGYTF.

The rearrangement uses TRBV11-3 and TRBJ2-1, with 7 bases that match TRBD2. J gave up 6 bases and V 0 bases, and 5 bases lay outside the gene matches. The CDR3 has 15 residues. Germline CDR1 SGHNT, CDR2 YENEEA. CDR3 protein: CASSLDFASGNEQFF. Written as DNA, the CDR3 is TGTGCCAGCAGCTTAGATTTCGCTAGCGGCAATGAGCAGTTCTTC.

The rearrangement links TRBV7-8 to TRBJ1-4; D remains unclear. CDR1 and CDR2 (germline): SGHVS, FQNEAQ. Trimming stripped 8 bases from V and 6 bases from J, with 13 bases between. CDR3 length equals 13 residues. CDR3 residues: CASSEDLYEKLFF. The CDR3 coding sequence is TGTGCCAGCTCCGAGGACTTATATGAAAAACTGTTTTTT.

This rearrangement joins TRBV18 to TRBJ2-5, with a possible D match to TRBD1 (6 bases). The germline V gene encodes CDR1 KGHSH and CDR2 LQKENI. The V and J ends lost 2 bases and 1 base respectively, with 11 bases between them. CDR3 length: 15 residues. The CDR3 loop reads CASSPGRGFQETQYF. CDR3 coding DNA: TGTGCCAGCTCACCAGGCAGGGGTTTCCAAGAGACCCAGTACTTC.

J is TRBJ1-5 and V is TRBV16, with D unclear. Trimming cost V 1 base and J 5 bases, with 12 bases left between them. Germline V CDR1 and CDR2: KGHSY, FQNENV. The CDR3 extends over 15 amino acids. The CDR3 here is CASSQFRRIDQPQHF. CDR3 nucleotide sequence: TGTGCCAGCAGCCAATTCAGGCGGATTGATCAGCCCCAGCATTTT.

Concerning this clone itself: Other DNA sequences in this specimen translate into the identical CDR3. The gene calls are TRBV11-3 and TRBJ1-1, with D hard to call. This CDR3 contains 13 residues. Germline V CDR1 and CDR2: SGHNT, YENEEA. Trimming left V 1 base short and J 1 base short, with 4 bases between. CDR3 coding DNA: TGTGCCAGCAGCTTAGCTGAGAACACTGAAGCTTTCTTT. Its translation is CASSLAENTEAFF.

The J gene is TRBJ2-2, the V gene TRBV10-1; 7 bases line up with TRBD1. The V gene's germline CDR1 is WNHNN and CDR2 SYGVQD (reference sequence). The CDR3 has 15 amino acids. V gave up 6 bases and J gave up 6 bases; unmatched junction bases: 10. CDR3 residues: CASSWAQGSAGELFF. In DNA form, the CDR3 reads TGCGCCAGCAGCTGGGCACAGGGGTCGGCCGGGGAGCTGTTTTTT.